This is a list of T cell receptor beta chains from one sample in a study of PD-L1 blockade in urothelial cancer. The repertoire was sequenced with immunoSEQ multiplex PCR; TCRdb's copy has only in-frame clones and lacks some. The table has 90,000 to 100,000 clones, 90% seen once; the top ten hold 1.6%. Sequencing was performed on PBMCs, taken around atezolizumab (anti-PD-L1) treatment. The source is a man aged 55 to 70 with urothelial cancer. Both conserved end residues are part of each CDR3.

V,J,CDR3
TRBV5-8,TRBJ1-5,CASSLEGASSNQPQHF
TRBV6-5,TRBJ2-1,CASRGGAGFYNEQFF
TRBV11-3,TRBJ1-6,CASSLDLTISYNSPLHF
TRBV4-2,TRBJ1-1,CASSQDEGTNTEAFF
TRBV7-9,TRBJ2-3,CASSSSQGGTDTQYF
TRBV7-3,TRBJ2-5,CASSFTYQETQYF
TRBV6-5,TRBJ1-4,CASSYDVGQRNEKLFF
TRBV6-1,TRBJ2-2,CASRAGGRDGELFF
TRBV30,TRBJ2-7,CALRVTGVYEQYF
TRBV19,TRBJ2-5,CASSRGIEETQYF
TRBV18,TRBJ2-1,CASSPTSTAYNEQFF
TRBV6-5,TRBJ2-5,CASTVLGGRETQYF
TRBV19,TRBJ2-2,CASKEGAKNTGELFF
TRBV6-1,TRBJ1-2,CASSSDRLYGYTF
TRBV2,TRBJ1-1,CASSDRSVEAFF
TRBV10-3,TRBJ1-1,CAISFGQLNTEAFF
TRBV7-8,TRBJ2-3,CASSLQRGDTQYF
TRBV4-2,TRBJ1-1,CASSQGTRGTEAFF
TRBV10-2,TRBJ1-6,CASRQGWDSPLHF